The T cell receptor (beta chain) under discussion was sequenced for a study of technical replicates of blood from several donors. This CDR3 spans 13 amino acids. CDR1 is MGHRA, CDR2 YSYEKL, per germline. Losses at the gene ends were 4 bases for V and 7 bases for J; bases not matched to a gene: 0. The method was immunoSEQ multiplex PCR; TCRdb's version includes in-frame clones alone and lacks a portion of them. The table shows 60,000 to 65,000 clones, with about 86% occurring only once. This clone occurred once. The chain recombines TRBV4-1 with TRBJ1-4, with TRBD1 identical over 10 bases. This clonotype was sampled from a human donor in good health. Some clones in this sample may be carry-over from other donors' samples. The sequenced sample was PBMCs. CDR3 in amino acids: CASSRDRGEKLFF. In nucleotides, the CDR3 is TGCGCCAGCAGCCGGGACAGGGGTGAAAAACTGTTTTTT.